These 8 T cell receptor beta chains share one sample of origin, sequenced in a study of shared clonotypes between healthy human individuals. Clones were read by immunoSEQ multiplex PCR, and TCRdb kept only the in-frame ones, dropping some. The profile shows 400,000 to 550,000 clones, 65% to 80% of them singletons. The specimen was PBMCs. Source of these receptors: a woman between 40 and 55 years old in good health. Some clones in this sample may be carry-over from other donors' samples.

The CDR3, as DNA: TGTGCCAGCAGCTTAGCACTGGGGGGCGCGGGGAATGAGCAGTTCTTC. Amino acid sequence: CASSLALGGAGNEQFF. The chain carries TRBV7-8 and TRBJ2-1, with D possibly called TRBD1 or TRBD2 (6 bases each). This CDR3 has 16 amino acids. Trimming pared 0 bases from V and 7 bases from J, leaving 16 bases between. Germline V lookup: CDR1 SGHVS, CDR2 FQNEAQ.

With respect to this clone: One base separates it from a far larger clone, so it is likely a read error. The rearrangement links TRBV10-3 to TRBJ1-5, with D possibly being TRBD1 (5 bases). Germline values: CDR1 ENHRY, CDR2 SYGVKD. This CDR3 is built from 13 residues. Between the trimmed V and J ends, which lost 6 bases and 3 bases, there was a span of 9 bases. The CDR3: CAISLDNNQPQHF. In nucleotides, the CDR3 is TGTGCCATCAGCCTGGACAACAATCAGCCCCAGCATTTT.

This clone was observed a single time. V and J are TRBV28 and TRBJ2-1, with D possibly TRBD2 on 6 matching bases. The CDR3 is 14 amino acids. From germline, CDR1 is MDHEN and CDR2 SYDVKM. V was trimmed by 6 bases and J by 4 bases, leaving 13 bases between them. CDR3 protein: CASSPAGSYNEQFF. The CDR3 bases are TGTGCCAGCAGCCCAGCGGGTTCATACAATGAGCAGTTCTTC.

V usage is TRBV5-1 and J usage is TRBJ2-5; possible D gene TRBD1, 6 bases. The CDR3 loop spans 13 amino acids. Trimming stripped 4 bases from V and 5 bases from J, with 12 bases between. Germline V gives CDR1 SGHRS, CDR2 YFSETQ. The CDR3 spells CASSRTGPETQYF. In nucleotides, the CDR3 is TGCGCCAGCAGCCGTACAGGGCCTGAGACCCAGTACTTC.

This chain joins TRBV28 and TRBJ2-1; TRBD2 matches 15 bases. Germline V gene lookup returns CDR1 MDHEN and CDR2 SYDVKM. Germline trimming cut 4 bases from V and 4 bases from J; bases unmatched to any gene: 5. CDR3 length: 17 amino acids. CDR3 sequence reads: CASSSQGLAGGYNEQFF. DNA for the CDR3: TGTGCCAGCAGTTCCCAGGGACTAGCGGGAGGTTACAATGAGCAGTTCTTC.

This chain joins TRBV2 and TRBJ2-1; TRBD1 agrees at 8 bases. J gave up 4 bases and V 10 bases, and 6 bases lay outside the gene matches. Germline assignment: CDR1 SNHLY and CDR2 FYNNEI. CDR3 size: 13 residues. The CDR3 nucleotides read TGTGCCACAAGACAGGGGAATTACAATGAGCAGTTCTTC. Its translation is CATRQGNYNEQFF.

The chain combines TRBV19 with TRBJ2-5, with TRBD1 matching 7 bases. Germline CDR1 reads LNHDA; CDR2 reads SQIVND (reference sequence). The CDR3 is 14 residues long. V lost 3 bases, J lost 4 bases, and 5 bases stayed unmatched. The CDR3 DNA is TGTGCCAGTAGTATGGGGACAGTTGGAGAGACCCAGTACTTC. This gives the protein CASSMGTVGETQYF.

About this clone: Other DNA sequences in this specimen translate into the identical CDR3. V and J are TRBV29-1 and TRBJ2-3; possibly TRBD2 for D (6 bases). Germline V gene sequence: CDR1 SQVTM, CDR2 ANQGSEA. V dropped 1 base and J dropped 1 base, with 6 bases sitting between them. The CDR3 spans 13 residues. The CDR3 region has the DNA TGCAGCGTTGAAGCGGGAGGCACAGATACGCAGTATTTT. Protein sequence: CSVEAGGTDTQYF.